This paragraph covers one TCR beta chain sequence. Its antigen is undetermined. This record belongs to a study of CXCR3-negative and CXCR3-positive naive CD8 T cells. General study findings and limits: The study found more hydrophobic TRB CDR3s in CXCR3-positive naive cells than in CXCR3-negative naive cells.

UMI labels and 5' RACE were used to prepare the TRB cDNA libraries. TCRdb re-called the 5' RACE reads, yielding one record per CDR3 amino acid sequence without DNA. Here the sample table reports about 150,000 distinct CDR3 sequences. CDR3 length: 12 residues. Germline values: CDR1 SQVTM, CDR2 ANQGSEA. Specimen: naive CXCR3+ CD8+ T cells from blood. Subset specified: CD45RO-CCR7+CD27+CD95- naive CD8+ T cells expressing CXCR3 (TNR3+). The chain recombines TRBV29-1 with TRBJ1-1. This clonotype originated in a human donor in good health. Some clones in this sample may be carry-over from other donors' samples. CDR3 in amino acids: CSVADWNTEAFF.